This is a list of T cell receptor beta chains from one sample in a study of control samples from healthy donors and cancer patients. The data were produced by immunoSEQ multiplex PCR, yet TCRdb's version contains in-frame clones alone and is incomplete. The repertoire holds about 80,000 clones, about 89% seen once, with 7.5% to 9% in the top ten. Material for sequencing was blood. The receptors here all came from a woman aged 60-75 years in good health. CDR3s include the opening cysteine and the closing phenylalanine or tryptophan. A D gene is named only where the DNA matches it firmly. Size tells how often a clone was seen (once, few, many) or the class of an expanded clone, and some rows leave it out.

V gene	clone size	J gene	D gene	CDR3 protein	CDR3 DNA
TRBV30	once	TRBJ2-5	.	CARRQDKQETQYF	TGTGCCCGCCGCCAGGACAAACAAGAGACCCAGTACTTC
TRBV7-9	.	TRBJ2-7	TRBD2	CASSASGGAYEQYF	TGTGCCAGCAGCGCTAGCGGGGGGGCCTACGAGCAGTACTTC
TRBV7-3	.	TRBJ1-1	.	CASSFPQTEAFF	TGTGCCAGCAGCTTCCCACAGACCGAAGCTTTCTTT
TRBV10-3	.	TRBJ1-1	.	CAISRANTEAFF	TGTGCCATCAGCCGGGCCAACACTGAAGCTTTCTTT
TRBV7-9	.	TRBJ2-1	TRBD1	CASSYGTGVNNEQFF	TGTGCCAGCAGCTACGGGACAGGGGTGAACAATGAGCAGTTCTTC
TRBV2	few	TRBJ2-5	TRBD1	CASTHLPGQGGETQYF	TGTGCCAGCACCCATCTCCCGGGACAGGGAGGGGAGACCCAGTACTTC
TRBV5-1	few	TRBJ2-7	TRBD2	CASTPTSGTYEQYF	TGCGCCAGCACCCCGACTAGCGGAACCTACGAGCAGTACTTC
TRBV2	.	TRBJ2-6	.	CASSVAGAPGANVLTF	TGTGCCAGCAGTGTGGCCGGAGCCCCTGGGGCCAACGTCCTGACTTTC
TRBV7-3	.	TRBJ2-3	TRBD2	CASSLIPGTSGSSTDTQYF	TGTGCCAGCAGCTTAATTCCCGGGACTAGCGGGAGTAGCACAGATACGCAGTATTTT
TRBV18	.	TRBJ2-7	.	CASSPQDQGEQYF	TGTGCCAGCTCACCACAGGATCAAGGCGAGCAGTACTTC
TRBV4-3	.	TRBJ2-1	TRBD2	CASSPTSFQEQFF	TGCGCCAGCAGCCCGACTAGCTTTCAAGAGCAGTTCTTC
TRBV5-6	.	TRBJ2-7	.	CASSLGGVYEQYF	TGTGCCAGCAGCTTGGGAGGGGTGTACGAGCAGTACTTC
TRBV28	.	TRBJ1-4	.	CASSLGQVNEKLFF	TGTGCCAGCAGTTTAGGGCAGGTTAATGAAAAACTGTTTTTT
TRBV4-1	.	TRBJ1-2	.	CASSQSHERASGDGYTF	TGCGCCAGCAGCCAATCTCACGAAAGGGCCTCGGGGGATGGCTACACCTTC
TRBV29-1	.	TRBJ1-2	TRBD1	CSVVRTGANYGYTF	TGCAGCGTTGTGCGGACAGGAGCTAACTATGGCTACACCTTC
TRBV5-1	.	TRBJ2-3	.	CASSARRDTQYF	TGCGCCAGCAGCGCCCGTAGGGATACGCAGTATTTT